What follows describes a single TCR beta chain. This sample is drawn from a study of cytomegalovirus exposure and HLA in healthy donors. Only in-frame clones appear in the TCRdb table, and some are missing; sequencing was by immunoSEQ multiplex PCR. Of some 150,000 clones listed, about 91% are singletons. The source is a young woman in good health and CMV-seropositive. Material for sequencing was PBMCs.

The CDR3 DNA is TGTGCCAGCAGCAACAGGGTTCGGAATGAAGCTTTCTTT. Protein: CASSNRVRNEAFF. V and J are TRBV7-6 and TRBJ1-1; a possible D gene is TRBD1 (6 bases). V was cut by 5 bases and J by 7 bases, with 14 bases left in between. Germline-derived CDR1 and CDR2 are SGHVS and FNYEAQ. The CDR3 loop spans 13 amino acids.